Given below is one T cell receptor beta chain in context. The data originate from a study of blood T cell repertoires in COVID-19. Whole-study context: PBMCs, B-cell-depleted T cells, or T cells were the source of the cDNA or gDNA that made up the material.

CDR1 and CDR2 from the germline V gene are KGHSH and LQKENI. V dropped 2 bases and J dropped 0; count of bases not matched to a gene: 3. The CDR3 covers 15 residues. Some clones are missing from TCRdb's copy, which holds only in-frame ones; the method was immunoSEQ multiplex PCR. Of 75,000 to 95,000 clones in the sample, 75% to 90% were seen once. The sequence came from a middle-aged man with active COVID-19. This chain connects TRBV18 to TRBJ1-2; 7 positions agree with TRBD1. Sequenced: peripheral blood. DNA for the CDR3: TGTGCCAGCTCACCAACAGGGGAAACTAACTATGGCTACACCTTC. Encoded protein: CASSPTGETNYGYTF.